Below, 31 T cell receptor beta chains from the same sample are listed, as sequenced in a study of T cell repertoires in cytomegalovirus infection. TCRdb reprocessed the reads via MiXCR and lists one record per CDR3 protein. Here the sample spans about 98,000 distinct CDR3 sequences, approximately 16% being singletons. Sequenced material: PBMCs. The receptor source for this set is a human donor in good health (CMV status not recorded). Some clones in this sample may be carry-over from other donors' samples.

As to this clonotype: A much larger clonotype is one base distant, so this may be a read error. The rearrangement joins TRBV19 to TRBJ1-1; maybe TRBD1 (5 bases). The germline CDR1 and CDR2 sequences are LNHDA and SQIVND (reference sequence). CDR3 size: 16 residues. Trimming pared 3 bases from V and 3 bases from J, leaving 17 bases between. CDR3 sequence (DNA): TGTGCCAGTAGTATGAGGTCAGGCCGAGGGGACACTGAAGCTTTCTTT. Encoded protein: CASSMRSGRGDTEAFF. Together with reference TRBV19 and TRBJ1-1, the CDR3 gives the full variable domain: DGGITQSPKYLFRKEGQNVTLSCEQNLNHDAMYWYRQDPGQGLRLIYYSQIVNDFQKGDIAEGYSVSREKKESFPLTVTSAQKNPTAFYLCASSMRSGRGDTEAFFGQGTRLTVV.

This chain connects TRBV5-4 to TRBJ2-1; TRBD1 or TRBD2 may be the D gene (5 bases each). The CDR3 is 15 residues long. CDR1 is SGHNT and CDR2 is YYREEE in the germline V gene (reference sequence). V lost 4 bases and J lost 3, with 14 bases in between. CDR3 amino acids: CASSTGTDLYNEQFF. CDR3 nucleotides: TGTGCCAGCAGCACCGGGACGGATCTCTACAATGAGCAGTTCTTC.

For this clonotype: A read error may explain this, as a much larger clone is one base away. V is TRBV2 and J is TRBJ1-2; D gene ambiguous. CDR1 is SNHLY and CDR2 is FYNNEI in the germline V gene. The CDR3 sequence is 13 residues long. CDR3 nucleotide sequence: TGTGCCAGCAGTGAACTCCGGGTTGATGGCCACACCTTC. This gives the protein CASSELRVDGHTF.

J is TRBJ1-6 and V is TRBV28; maybe TRBD1 (5 bases). The CDR3 has 15 amino acids. CDR1 is MDHEN, CDR2 SYDVKM, per germline. The V end lost 7 bases, the J end lost 7 bases, and 17 bases lay between the germline ends. The CDR3 reads CASTPDSAGNSPLHF. In DNA form, the CDR3 reads TGTGCCAGCACTCCCGACAGTGCGGGCAATTCACCCCTCCACTTT.

V gene TRBV12-3 or TRBV12-4 combines with J gene TRBJ2-7; 7 positions match TRBD2. The V and J ends lost 5 bases and 4 bases, in that order; junction bases with no gene match: 11. CDR3 length: 15 residues. The CDR3 DNA reads as TGTGCCAGCAGTGGGGGGGGGAGGGGAGGGTACGAGCAGTACTTC. Translation gives CASSGGGRGGYEQYF.

This clonotype came up once. The germline gene is not matched at one end of the junction; a read error may be the cause. The V and J genes are TRBV5-4 and TRBJ1-2, with D perhaps matching TRBD1 (6 bases). The CDR3 sequence is 12 residues long. Germline assignment: CDR1 SGHNT and CDR2 YYREEE (reference sequence). CDR3 protein: CASSDESGGYSF. CDR3 in DNA: TGTGCCAGCAGCGATGAGTCCGGGGGCTACTCCTTC. The full variable domain, with the rest looked up from reference TRBV5-4 and TRBJ1-2, is ETGVTQSPTHLIKTRGQQVTLRCSSQSGHNTVSWYQQALGQGPQFIFQYYREEENGRGNFPPRFSGLQFPNYSSELNVNALELDDSALYLCASSDESGGYSFGSGTRLTVV.

In its sample, this clonotype was seen many times. The chain links TRBV7-8 to TRBJ1-2, with D unresolved. Trimming took off 5 bases at V and 5 bases at J, with 18 bases between the two ends. There are 15 residues in the CDR3. Per germline, CDR1 SGHVS and CDR2 FQNEAQ. The CDR3 is CASSPSSGASYGYTF. DNA for the CDR3: TGTGCCAGCAGCCCCTCCTCCGGCGCCTCATATGGCTACACCTTC.

This clonotype has just a few counts. The chain carries TRBV6-6 and TRBJ2-3; TRBD1 might be the D (5 bases). Germline CDR1 reads MNHNY; CDR2 reads SVGAGI (reference sequence). The CDR3 length is 14 residues. Trimming took 0 bases from V and 3 from J, leaving 7 bases between them. CDR3 in amino acids: CASSYSAGTDTQYF. In DNA, the CDR3 is TGTGCCAGCAGTTACTCTGCAGGGACAGATACGCAGTATTTT.

To note about this clonotype: A much larger clone differs from this one at a single base, so this may be a read error. The chain is built from TRBV27 and TRBJ1-6; tentative D call: TRBD1 (5 bases). Germline V gene data show CDR1 as MNHEY and CDR2 as SMNVEV (reference sequence). This CDR3 has 12 residues. CDR3 in DNA: TGTGCCAGCAGTTCAGGGCTCCAACCCCACCACTTT. This encodes CASSSGLQPHHF.

This clonotype was seen a handful of times. The gene calls are TRBV20-1 and TRBJ2-3; 13 bases match TRBD2. The CDR3 is made up of 17 amino acids. Germline CDR1 and CDR2: DFQATT and SNEGSKA (reference sequence). V lost 5 bases and J lost 8; bases outside the gene matches: 16. The CDR3 region has the DNA TGCAGTGCTGATACACCAACTAGCGGGGGGGAATTGGGTACGCAGTATTTT. Its translation is CSADTPTSGGELGTQYF.

At least ten counts were recorded for this clonotype. V usage is TRBV7-6 and J usage is TRBJ1-1, with a tentative D call TRBD1 (5 bases). Germline CDR1 reads SGHVS; CDR2 reads FNYEAQ. Between the trimmed V and J ends, which lost 6 bases and 8 bases, there was a span of 16 bases. This CDR3 spans 13 amino acids. CDR3 protein: CASRGTIRGEAFF. The CDR3 DNA sequence: TGTGCCAGCAGAGGGACGATAAGGGGAGAAGCTTTCTTT.

Ten or more counts support this clonotype. This chain uses TRBV7-2 with TRBJ2-3; TRBD2 aligns across 12 bases. CDR1 SGHTA and CDR2 FQGNSA come from the germline V gene. J was trimmed by 3 bases and V by 5 bases; bases with no gene match: 3. The CDR3 loop spans 15 amino acids. CDR3: CASSPLAGGTDTQYF. The CDR3, as DNA: TGTGCCAGCAGCCCCCTAGCGGGGGGGACAGATACGCAGTATTTT.

This clonotype has just a few counts. The chain combines TRBV4-2 with TRBJ1-1; the match to TRBD1 covers 7 bases. Losses at the gene ends were 6 bases for V and 7 bases for J; bases not matched to a gene: 8. This CDR3 region has 13 residues. Germline V gene sequence: CDR1 LGHNA, CDR2 YNFKEQ. This chain's CDR3 is CASRLNRDSEAFF. Here the CDR3 DNA reads TGTGCCAGCAGACTAAACCGGGACAGTGAAGCTTTCTTT.

The chain employs TRBV29-1 and TRBJ1-2, with a tentative D call TRBD1 (6 bases). The CDR3 is 13 amino acids. V dropped 4 bases and J dropped 8 bases, with 17 bases sitting between them. Germline V gene sequence: CDR1 SQVTM, CDR2 ANQGSEA. The DNA for the CDR3 is TGCAGCGTTGGGGGGGCGCCGGACTTGGGCTACACCTTC. Amino acids: CSVGGAPDLGYTF.

V gene TRBV7-9 combines with J gene TRBJ1-2; D unclear. Germline-derived CDR1 and CDR2 are SEHNR and FQNEAQ (reference sequence). This CDR3 comprises 13 residues. Deletions cut 5 bases from V and 8 bases from J, with 15 bases between. The CDR3 reads CASSPSVGRGYTF. CDR3 nucleotide sequence: TGTGCCAGCAGCCCTAGCGTGGGCAGAGGCTACACCTTC.

This clonotype was observed at least ten times. The chain employs TRBV28 and TRBJ1-1; TRBD1 matches 7 bases. This CDR3 has 14 residues. V shed 9 bases and J 6 bases; nucleotides not matched to a gene: 13. CDR1 MDHEN and CDR2 SYDVKM come from the germline V gene. The CDR3 DNA follows: TGTGCCAGTAAGACCGGGACAGCGGGGTCTGAAGCTTTCTTT. Translation gives CASKTGTAGSEAFF.

This clonotype was counted ten times or more. This chain uses TRBV24-1 with TRBJ1-2; 7 bases match TRBD1. Unmatched junction bases numbered 3, after V lost 2 bases and J lost 4 bases. The CDR3 consists of 14 residues. Germline lookup yields CDR1 KGHDR and CDR2 SFDVKD. CDR3 nucleotide sequence: TGTGCCACCAGTGATTCCGACAGGGCCTATGGCTACACCTTC. Translated, it gives CATSDSDRAYGYTF.

The chain employs TRBV5-4 and TRBJ1-6, with TRBD1 matching over 10 bases. CDR1 SGHNT and CDR2 YYREEE come from the germline V gene (reference sequence). Trimming at V came to 0 bases and at J to 10 bases, leaving 1 base not matched to a gene. CDR3 length: 14 amino acids. The CDR3 region is CASSLEGQGSPLHF. CDR3 coding DNA: TGTGCCAGCAGCTTGGAGGGACAGGGGTCACCCCTCCACTTT.

This clonotype was observed many times. The chain couples TRBV3-1 to TRBJ2-7, with a weak D call TRBD2 (6 bases). Trimming removed 4 bases from V and 7 bases from J, with 17 bases in between. There are 14 residues in the CDR3. Germline V lookup: CDR1 LGHDT, CDR2 YNNKEL (reference sequence). CDR3 residues: CASSRREGGSEQYF. DNA for the CDR3: TGTGCCAGCAGCCGAAGGGAAGGAGGGTCGGAGCAGTACTTC.

In this sample, this clonotype turned up many times. V is TRBV7-9 and J is TRBJ2-7; D might be TRBD1 (6 bases). Germline lookup yields CDR1 SEHNR and CDR2 FQNEAQ (reference sequence). The V end was cut by 2 bases, the J end by 2 bases, with 19 bases between. This CDR3 spans 17 amino acids. The CDR3 DNA sequence: TGTGCCAGCAGCTTATCTTTGTTAGTGCAGGGGACCTACGAGCAGTACTTC. Amino acid sequence: CASSLSLLVQGTYEQYF.

This clonotype came up a few times. The chain employs TRBV28 and TRBJ2-7, with D unresolved. Per the germline V gene, CDR1 is MDHEN and CDR2 is SYDVKM. V lost 6 bases, J lost 2 bases, and 17 bases lay in between. This CDR3 has 15 amino acids. This CDR3 is CASSPASGRTYEQYF. In DNA, the CDR3 is TGTGCCAGCAGCCCCGCGTCGGGCAGGACCTACGAGCAGTACTTC.

This clonotype has ten or more counts. J is TRBJ1-6 and V is TRBV7-4; D not resolved. The CDR3 has 16 residues. Trimming took off 1 base at V and 2 bases at J, with 9 bases between the two ends. CDR1 SGHVT and CDR2 SQSDAQ come from the germline V gene. CDR3 DNA: TGTGCCAGCAGCTTAGAACTAGGGACCTATAATTCACCCCTCCACTTT. Its translation: CASSLELGTYNSPLHF.

The rearrangement uses TRBV5-1 and TRBJ2-2, with 7 bases identical to TRBD1. Losses at the gene ends were 4 bases for V and 1 base for J; bases not matched to a gene: 4. Germline CDR1 reads SGHRS; CDR2 reads YFSETQ. This CDR3 region has 15 residues. The CDR3 sequence is CASSGRQGNTGELFF. The DNA of the CDR3 is TGCGCCAGCAGCGGCCGACAGGGGAACACCGGGGAGCTGTTTTTT.

This rearrangement joins TRBV20-1 to TRBJ2-5; possible D gene TRBD1, 5 bases. Germline CDR1 is DFQATT and CDR2 is SNEGSKA (reference sequence). The CDR3 consists of 17 residues. V dropped 0 bases and J dropped 2 bases, with 19 bases sitting between them. The CDR3: CSARDGARRAGQETQYF. CDR3 nucleotide sequence: TGCAGTGCTAGAGATGGGGCCCGAAGGGCCGGGCAAGAGACCCAGTACTTC.

The chain links TRBV20-1 to TRBJ2-1; D gene uncertain. The CDR3 contains 14 residues. The germline V and J ends were trimmed by 8 bases and 5 bases, with 19 bases remaining between them. CDR1 and CDR2 (germline): DFQATT, SNEGSKA (reference sequence). DNA of the CDR3: TGCAGTCCCCGGGTGGGAACCCTCGACAATGAGCAGTTCTTC. Translating gives CSPRVGTLDNEQFF.

There are many counts of this clonotype. The rearrangement uses TRBV7-2 and TRBJ2-1; possibly TRBD2 for D (6 bases). The CDR3 contains 16 residues. Germline assignment: CDR1 SGHTA and CDR2 FQGNSA. Trimming removed 5 bases at V and 0 bases at J, with 14 bases between. The CDR3 DNA reads TGTGCCAGCAGCGGAGGGATGGGGAGCTCCTACAATGAGCAGTTCTTC. This encodes CASSGGMGSSYNEQFF.

The gene calls are TRBV5-1 and TRBJ1-1, with 8 nucleotides matching TRBD1. Per the germline V gene, CDR1 is SGHRS and CDR2 is YFSETQ. The V and J ends lost 3 bases and 4 bases, in that order; junction bases with no gene match: 5. This CDR3 comprises 14 residues. As DNA, the CDR3 is TGCGCCAGCAGCTCCCTTGACAGGGGCACTGAAGCTTTCTTT. It codes for CASSSLDRGTEAFF.

The sample holds many counts of this clonotype. The chain couples TRBV7-2 to TRBJ1-1; 7 bases fit TRBD1. Germline trimming cut 4 bases from V and 2 bases from J; bases unmatched to any gene: 7. CDR3 length equals 15 residues. The germline CDR1 and CDR2 sequences are SGHTA and FQGNSA. The CDR3 sequence is CASSWGTASNTEAFF. CDR3 DNA: TGTGCCAGCAGCTGGGGGACAGCGTCCAACACTGAAGCTTTCTTT.

This clonotype was detected ten times or more. The chain couples TRBV14 to TRBJ1-1; D uncertain. The CDR3 extends over 14 amino acids. Germline V gene data show CDR1 as SGHDN and CDR2 as FVKESK. V dropped 0 bases and J dropped 4 bases, with 9 bases sitting between them. This CDR3 is CASSQEDVFTEAFF. The CDR3 bases are TGTGCCAGCAGCCAAGAAGATGTTTTCACTGAAGCTTTCTTT.

The rearrangement links TRBV20-1 to TRBJ2-3; the match to TRBD1 covers 9 bases. Looked up from germline, CDR1 is DFQATT and CDR2 is SNEGSKA (reference sequence). This CDR3 region has 14 residues. The CDR3 DNA follows: TGCAATTCCCTCGGGACAGGGAAATCAGATACGCAGTATTTT. Amino acid sequence: CNSLGTGKSDTQYF.

This clonotype has at least ten counts. The chain carries TRBV7-2 and TRBJ2-3, with D possibly being TRBD2 (6 bases). This CDR3 has 14 residues. Trimming left V 5 bases short and J 13 bases short, with 22 bases between. The germline CDR1 and CDR2 sequences are SGHTA and FQGNSA. The CDR3: CASSNHRDSWLEYF. In DNA form, the CDR3 reads TGTGCCAGCAGCAACCACCGGGACTCATGGTTGGAGTATTTT.